This entry concerns a single TCR beta chain. This clone showed up just a few times. Its recognized antigen is unknown. Qualities for individual bases were not recorded, and no much larger clone is one base off. A cohort of 25 to 30 patients with locally advanced or metastatic urothelial carcinoma, treated at Memorial Sloan Kettering on a trial protocol, was included. Peripheral blood mononuclear cells were collected from each patient pretreatment and during treatment, giving between 1 and 8 total time points per patient. The Qiagen DNeasy Blood extraction kit was used to purify genomic DNA from total PBMCs and from tumor samples. PBMCs were collected pretreatment and during treatment, and were isolated and stored as previously described. These data belong to a study of PD-L1 blockade in urothelial cancer (dated 2017 in TCRdb). Describing the broader study: Therapy was started in about 2014 for all patients, and atezolizumab 1,200 mg was administered intravenously every 3 weeks. About 90% of the 29 patients were identified as males with urothelial cancer of bladder origin, and a prior smoking history was reported by 18 of 29 patients. Patients had an ECOG performance status of 0 or 1 and had received between 0 and 3 prior chemotherapy regimens. Blood samples were analyzed at two time points: 3 weeks after treatment start (second dose) and 6 weeks after treatment start. Blood samples gave a median of about 130,000 T cells and approximately 80,000 unique TCRs, with a median clonality of 0.080. An exploratory multi-omic analysis was conducted of the somatic, immune and clinical correlates of response to PD-L1 blockade with atezolizumab in urothelial cancer. TCR sequencing covered pretreatment tumor samples and matched, serially collected peripheral blood taken before and after atezolizumab treatment. Durable clinical benefit was defined as progression-free survival longer than 6 months, and TCR features were also tested against progression-free and overall survival. In the same patients, pretreatment tumors underwent whole exome sequencing and RNA sequencing in addition to TCR sequencing. Some ten patients reached durable clinical benefit, while some 20 patients did not. Around 30 patients had pretreatment blood TCR-seq, 24 had at least one posttreatment blood collection, and 24 had tumor TCR-seq.

V and J are truncated by 0 bases and 1 base respectively, leaving an intervening sequence of 12 bases. CDR3 length: 16 amino acids, cysteine to phenylalanine. This entry keeps only the CDR3 DNA: 48 bases, framed from base 1. CDR1 LGHNA and CDR2 YSLEER were looked up in the germline V gene. Synthetic TCR analog templates were spiked into each PCR so that absolute template abundance could be estimated from read counts. TCRbeta CDR3 regions were amplified from genomic DNA with bias-controlled V and J gene primers using the immunoSEQ assay. Sequencing of rearranged TCRbeta segments was performed at approximately 20X coverage. On the authors' methods: Sequencing errors were corrected by clustering, and CDR3s were annotated against IMGT so that V, D and J genes could be assigned. Only productive TCRbeta rearrangements were used in downstream analyses, excluding out-of-frame or stop-codon sequences. Clonality was computed as one minus Shannon entropy normalized by the log of the number of unique productive sequences. Clones differing between time points or between blood and tumor were identified by Fisher's exact test with Benjamini-Hochberg correction at adjusted p below 0.01. This is the immuneACCESS table as TCRdb keeps it, with only in-frame sequences that have V and J called. A part of the clones is gone; compared with another copy, unresolved V genes explain less than half, and the rest is unexplained. The DNA gave D and trimming, while V, J and clone size come from that table. This sample has 25,000 to 35,000 clones in its table, and around 87% of those were observed once. Of the sample, approximately 3.1% is held by the ten largest clones.

Study-wide conclusions, independent of this receptor: Because the sample size was small (n ≈ 30) and many exploratory analyses were performed, the results are intended to be hypothesis-generating. A pretreatment peripheral blood TCR clonality below the median was linked to improved progression-free and overall survival. Patients with durable benefit showed greater expansion of tumor-associated TCR clones in peripheral blood 3 weeks after starting treatment (n ≈ 21, p = 0.022).

This sequence originates from a man between 45 and 60 years old with urothelial cancer. Sequencing was performed on PBMCs, taken around atezolizumab (anti-PD-L1) treatment. The chain joins TRBV4-3 to TRBJ1-1, with a weak D call of TRBD1 (6 bases match). The bases are TGCGCCAGCAGCCAAGATTCCCCGACAGGGAACACTGAAGCTTTCTTT. Its protein product is CASSQDSPTGNTEAFF.